A selection of T cell receptor beta chains follows, all from one sample in a study of blood T cell repertoires in COVID-19. Assay: immunoSEQ multiplex PCR; the TCRdb copy retains only in-frame clones and omits some. The sample has around 200,000 clones, around 84% seen once; the top ten hold 5.9%. Sequences were obtained from peripheral blood. These receptors were collected from a man older than 75 with acute or convalescent COVID-19. CDR3s include the opening cysteine and the closing phenylalanine or tryptophan.

CDR3 protein	V gene	J gene
CASSWGVGNGYTF	TRBV28	TRBJ1-2
CASSVGGWQETQYF	TRBV5-1	TRBJ2-5
CASSLGQGVNYEQYF	TRBV28	TRBJ2-7
CASSLGGTGANVLTF	TRBV5-1	TRBJ2-6
CASRVGSSQETQYF	TRBV5-1	TRBJ2-5
CATSDAGSSTDTQYF	TRBV24-1	TRBJ2-3
CASSDDDHRGTGELFF	TRBV6-1	TRBJ2-2
CASTPGGRGQRDTQYF	TRBV3-1/TRBV3-2	TRBJ2-3
CASRAPGTKFSGANVLTF	TRBV19	TRBJ2-6
CASSYGEQGAVGYTF	TRBV6-6	TRBJ1-2
CAISGFSTDTQYF	TRBV10-3	TRBJ2-3
CASSLAQGQQYEQYF	TRBV7-8	TRBJ2-7
CASSPGLAGGSVYNEQFF	TRBV18	TRBJ2-1
CASSFTENYGYTF	TRBV7-2	TRBJ1-2
CASSPGTSFSEQYF	TRBV28	TRBJ2-7
CASSYSIGVYGDEQFF	TRBV6-5	TRBJ2-1
CASSLGGQGSYEQYF	TRBV5-4	TRBJ2-7
CASSPGGPEDTQYF	TRBV11-3	TRBJ2-3
CASSSRGGYEQYF	TRBV27	TRBJ2-7
CASSQPLTSEHEQFF	TRBV3-1/TRBV3-2	TRBJ2-1
CASSWGVAGGTGELFF	TRBV5-4	TRBJ2-2
CASSLQASGANVLTF	TRBV5-1	TRBJ2-6
CASIGGSYLSYNEQFF	TRBV19	TRBJ2-1
CASSPGQGARETQYF	TRBV5-4	TRBJ2-5
CASSFTGKDGYTF	TRBV27	TRBJ1-2
CASSRGQSNTGELFF	TRBV7-3	TRBJ2-2
CAWSKGTGANVLTF	TRBV30	TRBJ2-6
CATSGSGQGPGELFF	TRBV24-1	TRBJ2-2
CASSLMSSTGELFF	TRBV7-9	TRBJ2-2
CSVEDGGGPGTEAFF	TRBV29-1	TRBJ1-1
CASSLEGSPEEGYTF	TRBV5-4	TRBJ1-2
CASNGQGAATGELFF	TRBV7-8	TRBJ2-2
CASSEPKTGTGSFLNLRNTIYF	TRBV6-1	TRBJ1-3
CASSLPNPGSSGYTF	TRBV5-1	TRBJ1-2
CASSIVQGSEKLFF	TRBV19	TRBJ1-4
CASSLGQGMAEAFF	TRBV14	TRBJ1-1
CASSNTSLSSYEQYF	TRBV18	TRBJ2-7
CASIARLAGGNNEQFF	TRBV11-1	TRBJ2-1
CASSLARSSGAGELFF	TRBV7-8	TRBJ2-2
CASSFGTSGETQYF	TRBV7-2	TRBJ2-5
CASSLGQGDNYGYTF	TRBV5-8	TRBJ1-2
CASSPPGLAGGEQFF	TRBV18	TRBJ2-1
CASSLRSSNEQFF	TRBV6-2/TRBV6-3	TRBJ2-1
CASSYQSNYGYTF	TRBV6-2/TRBV6-3	TRBJ1-2
CASSPGGYGYTF	TRBV27	TRBJ1-2
CASSRTGSNQPQHF	TRBV6-6	TRBJ1-5
CASRGTSGLDRVTDTQYF	TRBV10-1	TRBJ2-3
CASTRGLQPQHF	TRBV6-5	TRBJ1-5
CASSEGSSSYNSPLHF	TRBV25-1	TRBJ1-6
CASSPSIGLAEQFF	TRBV7-9	TRBJ2-1
CAWSPGLAGTSYNEQFF	TRBV30	TRBJ2-1
CATSDGVRTGGYTF	TRBV24-1	TRBJ1-2
CASSPSAGNTIYF	TRBV6-5	TRBJ1-3
CASSTGLSGYTF	TRBV2	TRBJ1-2
CASSLGQPLGGELFF	TRBV5-1	TRBJ2-2
CASSFTEETQYF	TRBV28	TRBJ2-5
CAISERGFGGYTF	TRBV10-3	TRBJ1-2